Sequencing of this TCR beta chain was carried out in a study of shared clonotypes between healthy human individuals. At the level of the study: A donor's plate count was three for CD4 naive and three for CD4 memory; CD8 naive had two and CD8 memory one. Overall study findings and caveats: Enrolling few donors narrowed the genetic and exposure-history diversity that was represented.

Of note for this clone: Its antigen is unknown.

Method: immunoSEQ multiplex PCR; TCRdb's copy keeps in-frame clones and lacks some. Here the sample spans around 690,000 clones, less than 95% being singletons. Germline-derived CDR1 and CDR2 are MNHNY and SVGAGI (reference sequence). This CDR3 has 12 amino acids. The V end was cut by 0 bases, the J end by 3 bases, with 3 bases between. Specimen: memory CD8+ T cells from PBMCs. Documented subset: CD45RO+ cells pooled with CCR7-negative TemRA cells. The chain uses TRBV6-6 and TRBJ2-7; unclear D gene. The TCR originated in a man aged 18 to 30 in good health. Some clones in this sample may be carry-over from other donors' samples. The CDR3 DNA reads as TGTGCCAGCAGTTACTCCATCTACGAGCAGTACTTC. It codes for CASSYSIYEQYF.